A single sample gave rise to the 24 T cell receptor beta chains below, sequenced in a study of regulatory and conventional T cells in RAG deficiency. The protocol was immunoSEQ multiplex PCR, while the TCRdb copy is restricted to in-frame clones and leaves out a portion. The sample has around 30,000 clones, over 80% seen once. This same sample was also part of a study on regulatory T cells. As that report states: Primers: 52 TRBV forward and 13 TRBJ reverse.

The sample comprised CD8+ T cells sorted from blood. These receptors came from a human donor in good health.

The chain has TRBV28 and TRBJ2-7; 11 bases line up with TRBD2. The length of the CDR3 is 17 residues. The V segment lost 7 bases and the J segment 4 bases; nucleotides outside the gene matches: 15. Germline V gene data show CDR1 as MDHEN and CDR2 as SYDVKM. CDR3 residues: CASTVSGGAGANYEQYF. In nucleotides, the CDR3 is TGTGCCAGCACCGTTAGCGGGGGGGCTGGGGCCAATTACGAGCAGTACTTC.

As DNA, the CDR3 is TGTGCCAGCAGCTTAACTCAGGGGCGTCTCGCCACCGGGGAGCTGTTTTTT. It codes for CASSLTQGRLATGELFF. V gene TRBV7-3 combines with J gene TRBJ2-2; possibly TRBD1 for D (6 bases). Trimming cost V 0 bases and J 4 bases, with 15 bases left between them. Germline CDR1 SGHTA, CDR2 FQGTGA. CDR3 length equals 17 residues.

This clone has only a few counts. V gene TRBV7-9 combines with J gene TRBJ1-5; D is uncertain. The V gene's germline CDR1 is SEHNR and CDR2 FQNEAQ (reference sequence). The CDR3 spans 15 residues. The germline V and J ends were trimmed by 5 bases and 0 bases, with 11 bases remaining between them. The chain's CDR3 is CASSPPGDSNQPQHF. CDR3 nucleotide sequence: TGTGCCAGCAGCCCGCCGGGCGATAGCAATCAGCCCCAGCATTTT.

The chain recombines TRBV7-9 with TRBJ2-3; D not resolved. The V gene lost 4 bases and the J gene lost 2 bases, with 7 bases spanning the gap. Per the germline V gene, CDR1 is SEHNR and CDR2 is FQNEAQ (reference sequence). The CDR3 has 13 residues. The DNA for the CDR3 is TGTGCCAGCAGCTCGTCTCTCACAGATACGCAGTATTTT. Residues: CASSSSLTDTQYF.

This sequence joins TRBV27 and TRBJ2-1, with 7 nucleotides matching TRBD2. Germline loops: CDR1 MNHEY, CDR2 SMNVEV (reference sequence). Trimming cost V 6 bases and J 7 bases; bases outside gene matches: 6. This CDR3 is 13 amino acids long. The CDR3 region is CASSPGTTNEQFF. The CDR3 DNA reads TGTGCCAGCAGCCCAGGGACTACTAATGAGCAGTTCTTC.

The J gene is TRBJ2-3, the V gene TRBV9; D is possibly TRBD1 or TRBD2 (7 bases each). Germline CDR1 reads SGDLS; CDR2 reads YYNGEE. The CDR3 totals 14 residues. The V end was cut by 4 bases, the J end by 6 bases, with 15 bases between. The CDR3 here is CASSPGGQLDTQYF. In DNA form, the CDR3 reads TGTGCCAGCAGCCCGGGGGGACAGCTCGATACGCAGTATTTT.

Turning to this clone: The germline gene is not matched at one end of the junction; a read error may be the cause. Other DNA sequences within the sample encode an identical CDR3. The rearrangement links TRBV4-1 to TRBJ2-7; 10 bases are shared with TRBD2. Germline assignment: CDR1 MGHRA and CDR2 YSYEKL. There are 16 residues in the CDR3. The DNA for the CDR3 is TGTGCCAGCAGCCCCCAGATAGCGGGGGGCGAATACGAGCAGTACTTC. It codes for CASSPQIAGGEYEQYF.

The J gene is TRBJ2-1, the V gene TRBV5-8, with TRBD2 identical over 7 bases. Trimming cost V 3 bases and J 5 bases; bases outside gene matches: 8. Germline V gene sequence: CDR1 SGHTS, CDR2 YDEGEE. This CDR3 contains 15 residues. CDR3 DNA: TGTGCCAGCAGCTCCGGACTAGACGGAGACAATGAGCAGTTCTTC. Its translation is CASSSGLDGDNEQFF. The full variable domain, its missing parts supplied by reference TRBV5-8 and TRBJ2-1, is EAGVTQSPTHLIKTRGQQATLRCSPISGHTSVYWYQQALGLGLQFLLWYDEGEERNRGNFPPRFSGRQFPNYSSELNVNALELEDSALYLCASSSGLDGDNEQFFGPGTRLTVL.

CDR3 sequence: CASSSRGGTYNEQFF. DNA of the CDR3: TGTGCCAGCAGCTCCAGAGGCGGGACCTACAATGAGCAGTTCTTC. The gene calls are TRBV7-2 and TRBJ2-1, with a tentative D call TRBD2 (6 bases). Trimming took off 4 bases at V and 2 bases at J, with 12 bases between the two ends. The CDR3 totals 15 residues. Germline values: CDR1 SGHTA, CDR2 FQGNSA.

The chain couples TRBV5-3 to TRBJ1-2; D is unresolved. TRBV5-3 belongs to the ORF category, with a function that is uncertain. Between the trimmed V and J ends, which lost 7 bases and 4 bases, there was a span of 23 bases. There are 16 residues in the CDR3. The CDR3 bases are TGTGCCAGATGGAACTTAGTGGTGAGAAAGATCTATGGCTACACCTTC. This gives the protein CARWNLVVRKIYGYTF.

The chain carries TRBV6-1 and TRBJ2-1; 12 bases map to TRBD2. The CDR3 spans 15 residues. The trim removed 8 bases at V and 10 bases at J, leaving 12 bases unmatched. Germline CDR1 MNHNS, CDR2 SASEGT. The DNA of the CDR3 is TGTGCCAGCGAAAGACTAGCGGGGGAAGTAGTAGAGCAGTTCTTC. Residues: CASERLAGEVVEQFF.

This clone appeared once. V usage is TRBV18 and J usage is TRBJ2-1, with 10 bases matching TRBD2. Germline CDR1 is KGHSH and CDR2 is LQKENI. CDR3 length: 16 amino acids. Trimming cost V 6 bases and J 7 bases; bases outside gene matches: 12. CDR3 DNA: TGTGCCAGCTCTTCCGGGGGGCTAGCGGGAGCGAATGAGCAGTTCTTC. Translating it yields CASSSGGLAGANEQFF.

This clone was found once. The chain combines TRBV28 with TRBJ2-2; 8 bases are a match to TRBD1. Germline CDR1 reads MDHEN; CDR2 reads SYDVKM. CDR3 length: 16 amino acids. Trimming cost V 3 bases and J 6 bases; bases outside gene matches: 9. The CDR3 is CASSFPQGAEPGELFF. In DNA, the CDR3 is TGTGCCAGCAGTTTCCCGCAGGGGGCCGAACCCGGGGAGCTGTTTTTT.

The J gene is TRBJ1-3, the V gene TRBV28, with TRBD1 matching over 10 bases. From germline, CDR1 is MDHEN and CDR2 SYDVKM. The CDR3 spans 15 residues. Trimming at V came to 5 bases and at J to 9 bases, leaving 10 bases not matched to a gene. The DNA of the CDR3 is TGTGCCAGCAGTATTACCGGGACAGGGGCTCTCACCATATATTTT. Its protein product is CASSITGTGALTIYF.

This rearrangement joins TRBV7-9 to TRBJ1-1, with D unclear. Between the trimmed V and J ends, which lost 0 bases and 5 bases, there was a span of 7 bases. The CDR3 runs 13 residues. The germline CDR1 and CDR2 sequences are SEHNR and FQNEAQ (reference sequence). In nucleotides, the CDR3 is TGTGCCAGCAGCTTAGCCGATTGGACTGAAGCTTTCTTT. It specifies CASSLADWTEAFF.

The chain combines TRBV28 with TRBJ2-5, with D perhaps TRBD1 (6 bases). V was pared by 8 bases and J by 0 bases, with 13 bases between. Germline V gives CDR1 MDHEN, CDR2 SYDVKM. This CDR3 has 14 residues. The CDR3 protein is CASCRTADQETQYF. The CDR3 DNA follows: TGTGCCAGCTGTAGGACAGCGGACCAAGAGACCCAGTACTTC.

The genes are TRBV23-1 and TRBJ2-7, with 8 bases aligning to TRBD1. TRBV23-1 is an ORF for which the function is uncertain. Germline trimming cut 4 bases from V and 4 bases from J; bases unmatched to any gene: 15. The CDR3 consists of 17 residues. CDR3 protein: CASSRLLRGQIGYEQYF. For the CDR3, the DNA is TGCGCCAGCAGTCGATTGCTCAGGGGGCAAATAGGTTACGAGCAGTACTTC.

This chain joins TRBV27 and TRBJ2-1, with TRBD1 as a possible D gene (6 bases). This CDR3 is 13 amino acids long. Deletions cut 8 bases from V and 6 bases from J, with 14 bases between. Germline assignment: CDR1 MNHEY and CDR2 SMNVEV (reference sequence). The CDR3 DNA sequence: TGTGCCAGCCAGGGGTGGTCAAGCAATGAGCAGTTCTTC. Translation: CASQGWSSNEQFF.

The chain joins TRBV6-1 to TRBJ1-1, with TRBD1 matching 7 bases. Germline loops: CDR1 MNHNS, CDR2 SASEGT. V dropped 4 bases and J dropped 5; count of bases not matched to a gene: 13. This CDR3 has 16 residues. CDR3 DNA sequence: TGTGCCAGCAGTGCGACAGGGCAAGTTGGAGGGACTGAAGCTTTCTTT. Protein product: CASSATGQVGGTEAFF.

This chain connects TRBV30 to TRBJ2-2; D perhaps matches TRBD2 (5 bases). Per germline, CDR1 GTSNPN and CDR2 SVGIG (reference sequence). The CDR3 consists of 15 residues. Trimming took 5 bases from V and 4 from J, leaving 17 bases between them. The chain's CDR3 is CAWGQRTWGTGELFF. In DNA, the CDR3 is TGTGCCTGGGGTCAGCGGACCTGGGGCACCGGGGAGCTGTTTTTT. Full variable domain (remainder filled in from reference TRBV30 and TRBJ2-2): SQTIHQWPATLVQPVGSPLSLECTVEGTSNPNLYWYRQAAGRGLQLLFYSVGIGQISSEVPQNLSASRPQDRQFILSSKKLLLSDSGFYLCAWGQRTWGTGELFFGEGSRLTVL.

The CDR3 spells CASRPGQGIREQYF. The CDR3 coding sequence is TGTGCCAGTAGACCGGGACAGGGGATTCGGGAGCAGTACTTC. The J gene is TRBJ2-7, the V gene TRBV19; 10 bases align to TRBD1. In germline, CDR1 is LNHDA, CDR2 SQIVND (reference sequence). The CDR3 covers 14 residues. V lost 6 bases to trimming and J lost 7 bases; unmatched junction nucleotides: 9.

This chain connects TRBV6-1 to TRBJ2-2; D possibly corresponds to TRBD1 (6 bases). CDR3 length: 12 residues. V lost 10 bases, J lost 6 bases, and 12 bases lay in between. Germline loops: CDR1 MNHNS, CDR2 SASEGT. The chain's CDR3 is CAIQGMAGELFF. The CDR3 region has the DNA TGTGCCATACAGGGAATGGCCGGGGAGCTGTTTTTT.

The chain employs TRBV7-2 and TRBJ2-2; 11 nucleotides align to TRBD2. J lost 4 bases, V lost 3 bases, and 4 bases had no gene match. The CDR3 sequence is 16 residues long. Germline V gene sequence: CDR1 SGHTA, CDR2 FQGNSA. The CDR3, as DNA: TGTGCCAGCAGCTTTGCCGGGACTAGCGGCACCGGGGAGCTGTTTTTT. It codes for CASSFAGTSGTGELFF.

This chain joins TRBV9 and TRBJ1-2, with 9 nucleotides matching TRBD1. This CDR3 is built from 15 residues. From germline, CDR1 is SGDLS and CDR2 YYNGEE. The V gene end was trimmed by 3 bases and the J gene end by 6 bases; junction bases not matched to a gene: 9. DNA for the CDR3: TGTGCCAGCAGCGCCCGGTGGGACAGGGATGATGGCTACACCTTC. Its protein product is CASSARWDRDDGYTF.